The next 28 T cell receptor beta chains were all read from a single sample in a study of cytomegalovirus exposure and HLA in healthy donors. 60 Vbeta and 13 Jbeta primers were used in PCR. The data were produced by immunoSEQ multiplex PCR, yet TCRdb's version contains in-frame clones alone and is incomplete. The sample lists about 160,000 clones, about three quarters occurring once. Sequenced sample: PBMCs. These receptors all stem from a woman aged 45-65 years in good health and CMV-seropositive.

Written as DNA, the CDR3 is TGTGCCAGCAGTTACTCAGCTCGGACAGGGGGCACTGAAGCTTTCTTT. It encodes CASSYSARTGGTEAFF. The chain is built from TRBV6-6 and TRBJ1-1; 10 bases fit TRBD1. Germline CDR1 and CDR2: MNHNY and SVGAGI (reference sequence). There are 16 residues in the CDR3. With V trimmed by 0 bases and J by 4 bases, 5 bases remained unmatched.

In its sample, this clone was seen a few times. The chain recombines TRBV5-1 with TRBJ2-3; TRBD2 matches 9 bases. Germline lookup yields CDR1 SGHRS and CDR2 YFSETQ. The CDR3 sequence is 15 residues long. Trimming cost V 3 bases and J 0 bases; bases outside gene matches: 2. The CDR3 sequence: CASSSSGTSTDTQYF. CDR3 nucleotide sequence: TGCGCCAGCAGCTCTAGCGGGACCAGCACAGATACGCAGTATTTT.

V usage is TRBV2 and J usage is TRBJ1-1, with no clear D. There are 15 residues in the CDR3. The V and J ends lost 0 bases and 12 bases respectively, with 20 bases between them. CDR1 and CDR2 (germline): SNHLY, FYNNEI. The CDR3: CASSEALASLSPTFF. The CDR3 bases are TGTGCCAGCAGTGAAGCGCTGGCATCGCTCTCCCCCACTTTCTTT.

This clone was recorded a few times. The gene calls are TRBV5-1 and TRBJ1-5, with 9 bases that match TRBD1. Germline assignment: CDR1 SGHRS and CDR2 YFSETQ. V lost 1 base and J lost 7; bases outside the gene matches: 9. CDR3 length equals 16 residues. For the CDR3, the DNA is TGCGCCAGCAGCTTGACGGGACAGGGCGGTAACCAGCCCCAGCATTTT. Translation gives CASSLTGQGGNQPQHF.

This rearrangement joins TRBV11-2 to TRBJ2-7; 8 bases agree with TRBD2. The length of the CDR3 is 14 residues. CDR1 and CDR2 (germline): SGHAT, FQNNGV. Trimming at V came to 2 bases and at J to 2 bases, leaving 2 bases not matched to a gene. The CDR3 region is CASSLRRGAYEQYF. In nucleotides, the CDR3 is TGTGCCAGCAGCTTACGGCGGGGGGCCTACGAGCAGTACTTC.

The CDR3 DNA sequence: TGTGCCAGCAGTGAAGGTCAGGGCGAGTACTACGAGCAGTACTTC. Translated: CASSEGQGEYYEQYF. The V gene is TRBV6-1, the J gene TRBJ2-7; maybe TRBD1 (5 bases). Trimming stripped 1 base from V and 3 bases from J, with 13 bases between. This CDR3 region has 15 residues. Germline V gene data show CDR1 as MNHNS and CDR2 as SASEGT.

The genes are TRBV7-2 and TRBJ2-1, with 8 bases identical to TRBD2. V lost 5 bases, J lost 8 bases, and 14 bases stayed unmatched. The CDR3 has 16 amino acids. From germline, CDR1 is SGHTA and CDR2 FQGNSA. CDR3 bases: TGTGCCAGCAGCCCCTCCCTCGCGGGAGGATTCGATGAGCAGTTCTTC. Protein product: CASSPSLAGGFDEQFF. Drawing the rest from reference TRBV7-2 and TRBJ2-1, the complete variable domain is GAGVSQSPSNKVTEKGKDVELRCDPISGHTALYWYRQSLGQGLEFLIYFQGNSAPDKSGLPSDRFSAERTGGSVSTLTIQRTQQEDSAVYLCASSPSLAGGFDEQFFGPGTRLTVL.

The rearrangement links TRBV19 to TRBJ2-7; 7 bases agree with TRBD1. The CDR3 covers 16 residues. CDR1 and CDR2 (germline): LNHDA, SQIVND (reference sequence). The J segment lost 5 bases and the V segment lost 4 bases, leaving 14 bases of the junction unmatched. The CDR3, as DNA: TGTGCCAGTAGTAAAACAGGGGTTTGGTTCGATGACGAGCAGTACTTC. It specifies CASSKTGVWFDDEQYF.

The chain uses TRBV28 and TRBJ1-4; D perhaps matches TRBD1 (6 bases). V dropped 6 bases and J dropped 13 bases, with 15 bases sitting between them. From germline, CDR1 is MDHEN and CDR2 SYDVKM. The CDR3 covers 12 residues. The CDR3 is CASSLPGVPLFF. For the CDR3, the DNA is TGTGCCAGCAGCTTACCAGGGGTCCCACTGTTTTTT. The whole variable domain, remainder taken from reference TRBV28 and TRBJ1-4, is DVKVTQSSRYLVKRTGEKVFLECVQDMDHENMFWYRQDPGLGLRLIYFSYDVKMKEKGDIPEGYSVSREKKERFSLILESASTNQTSMYLCASSLPGVPLFFGSGTQLSVL.

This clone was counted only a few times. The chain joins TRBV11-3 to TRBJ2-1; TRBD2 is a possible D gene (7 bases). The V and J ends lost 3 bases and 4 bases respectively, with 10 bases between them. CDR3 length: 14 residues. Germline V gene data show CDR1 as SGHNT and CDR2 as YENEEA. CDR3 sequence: CASSFRGGYNEQFF. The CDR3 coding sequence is TGTGCCAGCAGCTTCAGGGGAGGGTACAATGAGCAGTTCTTC.

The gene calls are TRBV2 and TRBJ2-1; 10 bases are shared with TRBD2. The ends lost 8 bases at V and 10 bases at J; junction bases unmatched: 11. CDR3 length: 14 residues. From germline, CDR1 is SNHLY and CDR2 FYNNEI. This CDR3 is CASSQREGQGEQFF. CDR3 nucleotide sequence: TGTGCCAGCTCTCAGCGGGAGGGCCAGGGGGAGCAGTTCTTC.

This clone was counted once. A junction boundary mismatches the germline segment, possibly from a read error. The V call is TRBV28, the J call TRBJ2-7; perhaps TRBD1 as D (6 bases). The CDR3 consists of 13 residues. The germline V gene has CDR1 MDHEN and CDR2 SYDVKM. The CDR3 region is CASSFSDRPKLNF. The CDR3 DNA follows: TGTGCCAGCAGTTTTAGCGACAGGCCCAAGTTGAACTTC.

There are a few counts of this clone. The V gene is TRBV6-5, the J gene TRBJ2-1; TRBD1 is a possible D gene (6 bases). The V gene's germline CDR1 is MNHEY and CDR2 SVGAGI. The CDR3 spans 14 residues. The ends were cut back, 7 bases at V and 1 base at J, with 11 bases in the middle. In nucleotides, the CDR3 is TGTGCCAGCACCAGACAGGTATCCTACAATGAGCAGTTCTTC. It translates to CASTRQVSYNEQFF.

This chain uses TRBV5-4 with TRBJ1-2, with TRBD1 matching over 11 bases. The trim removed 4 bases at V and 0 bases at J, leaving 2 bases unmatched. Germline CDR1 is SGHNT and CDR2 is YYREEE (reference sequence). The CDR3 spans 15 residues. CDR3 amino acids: CASSGGQGANYGYTF. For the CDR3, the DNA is TGTGCCAGCAGCGGGGGACAGGGGGCTAACTATGGCTACACCTTC.

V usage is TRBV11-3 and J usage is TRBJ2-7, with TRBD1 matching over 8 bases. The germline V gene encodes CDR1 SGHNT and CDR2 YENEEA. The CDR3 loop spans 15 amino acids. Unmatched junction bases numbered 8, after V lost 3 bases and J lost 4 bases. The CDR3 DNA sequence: TGTGCCAGCAGCTTTAATTTCGGACAGGGTTACGAGCAGTACTTC. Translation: CASSFNFGQGYEQYF. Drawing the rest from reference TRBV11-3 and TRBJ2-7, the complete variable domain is EAGVVQSPRYKIIEKKQPVAFWCNPISGHNTLYWYLQNLGQGPELLIRYENEEAVDDSQLPKDRFSAERLKGVDSTLKIQPAELGDSAVYLCASSFNFGQGYEQYFGPGTRLTVT.

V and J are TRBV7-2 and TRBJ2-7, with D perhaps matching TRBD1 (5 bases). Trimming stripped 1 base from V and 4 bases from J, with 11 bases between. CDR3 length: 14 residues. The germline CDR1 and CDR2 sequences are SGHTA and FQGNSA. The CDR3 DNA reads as TGTGCCAGCAGCTTAGGAAGACAGCCTTACGAGCAGTACTTC. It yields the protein CASSLGRQPYEQYF.

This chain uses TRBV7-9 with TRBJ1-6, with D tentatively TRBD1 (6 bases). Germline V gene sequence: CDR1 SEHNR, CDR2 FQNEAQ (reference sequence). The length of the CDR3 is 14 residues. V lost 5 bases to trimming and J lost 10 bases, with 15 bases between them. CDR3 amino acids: CASSHTGYGSPLHF. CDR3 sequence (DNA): TGTGCCAGCAGCCATACAGGGTACGGATCACCCCTCCACTTT.

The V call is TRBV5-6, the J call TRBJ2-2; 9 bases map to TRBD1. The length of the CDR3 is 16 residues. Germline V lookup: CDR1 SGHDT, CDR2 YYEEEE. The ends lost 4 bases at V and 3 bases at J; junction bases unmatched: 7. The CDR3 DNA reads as TGTGCCAGCAGCGCGAACAGGGGGCGATACACCGGGGAGCTGTTTTTT. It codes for CASSANRGRYTGELFF.

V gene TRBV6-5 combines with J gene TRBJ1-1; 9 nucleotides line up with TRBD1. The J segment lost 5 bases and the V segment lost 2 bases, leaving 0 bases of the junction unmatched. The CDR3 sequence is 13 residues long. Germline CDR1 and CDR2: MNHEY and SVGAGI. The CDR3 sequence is CASSYGTGTEAFF. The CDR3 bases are TGTGCCAGCAGTTACGGGACAGGGACTGAAGCTTTCTTT.

CDR3 region: CASGLLGQGYTF. Here the CDR3 DNA reads TGTGCTAGTGGTTTACTAGGGCAGGGCTACACCTTC. J is TRBJ1-2 and V is TRBV12-5; D gene ambiguous. The ends were cut back, 3 bases at V and 8 bases at J, with 10 bases in the middle. Germline CDR1 and CDR2: LGHNT and FRNRAP. The CDR3 is 12 residues long.

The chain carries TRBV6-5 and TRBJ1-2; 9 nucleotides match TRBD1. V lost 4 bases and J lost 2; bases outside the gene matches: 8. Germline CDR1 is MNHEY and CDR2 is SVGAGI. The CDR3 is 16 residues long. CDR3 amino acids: CASSLTGGISNYGYTF. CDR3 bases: TGTGCCAGCAGTTTGACAGGGGGGATCTCAAACTATGGCTACACCTTC.

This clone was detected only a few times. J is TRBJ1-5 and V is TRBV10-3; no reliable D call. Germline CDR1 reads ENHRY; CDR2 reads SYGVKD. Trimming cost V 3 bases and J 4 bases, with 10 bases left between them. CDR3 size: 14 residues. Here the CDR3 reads CAISDRSTNQPQHF. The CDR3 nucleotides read TGTGCCATCAGTGATAGGTCGACTAATCAGCCCCAGCATTTT.

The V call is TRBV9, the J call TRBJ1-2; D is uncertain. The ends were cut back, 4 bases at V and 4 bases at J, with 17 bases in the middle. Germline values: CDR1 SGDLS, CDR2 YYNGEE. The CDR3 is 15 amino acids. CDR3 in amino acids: CASSRGRPGSYGYTF. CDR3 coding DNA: TGTGCCAGCAGCCGAGGCCGTCCGGGAAGCTATGGCTACACCTTC. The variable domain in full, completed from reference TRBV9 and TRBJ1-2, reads DSGVTQTPKHLITATGQRVTLRCSPRSGDLSVYWYQQSLDQGLQFLIQYYNGEERAKGNILERFSAQQFPDLHSELNLSSLELGDSALYFCASSRGRPGSYGYTFGSGTRLTVV.

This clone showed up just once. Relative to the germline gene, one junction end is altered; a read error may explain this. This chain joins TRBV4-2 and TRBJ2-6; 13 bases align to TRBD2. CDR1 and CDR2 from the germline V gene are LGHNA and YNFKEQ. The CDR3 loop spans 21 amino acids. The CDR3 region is CASSQDPGLAGISSGANGLTF. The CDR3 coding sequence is TGTGCCAGCAGCCAAGATCCGGGACTAGCGGGAATAAGCTCTGGGGCCAACGGCCTGACTTTC.

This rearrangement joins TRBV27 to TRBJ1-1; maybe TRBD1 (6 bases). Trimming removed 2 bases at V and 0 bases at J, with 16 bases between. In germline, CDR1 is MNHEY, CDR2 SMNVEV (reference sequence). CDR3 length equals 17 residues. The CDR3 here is CASSLTRGQFMNTEAFF. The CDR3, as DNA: TGTGCCAGCAGTTTAACTAGAGGACAGTTCATGAACACTGAAGCTTTCTTT.

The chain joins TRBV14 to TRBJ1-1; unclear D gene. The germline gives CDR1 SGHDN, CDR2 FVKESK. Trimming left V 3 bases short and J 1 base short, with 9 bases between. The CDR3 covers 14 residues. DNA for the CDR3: TGTGCCAGCAGCCAGCTTCAGGAGAACACTGAAGCTTTCTTT. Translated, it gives CASSQLQENTEAFF.

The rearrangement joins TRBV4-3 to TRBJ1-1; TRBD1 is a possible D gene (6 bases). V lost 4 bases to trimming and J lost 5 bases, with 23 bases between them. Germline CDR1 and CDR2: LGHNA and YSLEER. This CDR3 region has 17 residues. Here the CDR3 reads CASSPRDPREGVTEAFF. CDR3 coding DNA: TGCGCCAGCAGCCCGCGAGACCCCCGGGAGGGGGTGACTGAAGCTTTCTTT.

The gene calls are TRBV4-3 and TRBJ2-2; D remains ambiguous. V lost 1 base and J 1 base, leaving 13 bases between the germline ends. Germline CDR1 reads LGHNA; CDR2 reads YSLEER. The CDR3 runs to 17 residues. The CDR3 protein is CASSQVRISWNTGELFF. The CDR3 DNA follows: TGCGCCAGCAGCCAAGTCAGGATATCATGGAACACCGGGGAGCTGTTTTTT.